This T cell receptor beta chain was sequenced for a study of blood T cells in healthy people across ages. Across the study: Capture via template switching afforded approximately one barcoded beta molecule per two T cells.

This clonotype was detected only once. The antigen is not known. CDR3 length: 16 amino acids. Germline V gives CDR1 LGHDT, CDR2 YNNKEL (reference sequence). Germline trimming cut 4 bases from V and 11 bases from J; bases unmatched to any gene: 16. The authors ran a second PCR of about 7 to 12 cycles using a sample-barcoded 5' primer and a J-beta primer mix. MiXCR, run by TCRdb on the 5' RACE reads, gives a single entry per CDR3 protein. The sample holds around 1,500,000 distinct CDR3 sequences, roughly 40% seen once. General study findings and limits: A greater number of naive CD4+ cells and higher diversity distinguished long-lived donors from aged donors. Observed TCR beta diversity per million T cells went down as age went up. This fall followed a roughly linear course with age.

Sequencing input: blood. The chain employs TRBV3-1 and TRBJ2-5; the match to TRBD2 covers 10 bases. The receptor comes from a woman under 30 in good health. The CDR3 loop is CASSLERLAGAEEQYF. In DNA, the CDR3 is TGTGCCAGCAGCCTAGAGAGGCTAGCGGGAGCTGAGGAGCAGTACTTC.